The T cell receptor (beta chain) under discussion was sequenced for a study of T cells in localized non-small cell lung cancer. In germline, CDR1 is SGHKS, CDR2 YYEKEE (reference sequence). The V end was cut by 2 bases, the J end by 8 bases, with 7 bases between. The CDR3 has 11 amino acids. Study-wide results and limits: Compared with tumor, uninvolved adjacent lung displayed greater T cell clonality, ranking highest overall. Median detection of top 100 tumor clones in adjacent lung was approximately 50 clones. A denser population of T cells in blood accompanied longer overall survival.

Produced via immunoSEQ multiplex PCR; TCRdb's table is partial and in-frame only. The data hold about 79,000 clones, with 84% observed a single time. This clone has only a few counts. The antigen is undetermined. The sequencing here drew on peripheral blood, taken before any cancer treatment. V usage is TRBV5-5 and J usage is TRBJ1-2; D not certain. The TCR originated in a female donor of 60 years or more with stage I lung adenocarcinoma. CDR3 sequence (DNA): TGTGCCAGCAGCTTCGAGAGGGGCTACACCTTC. This encodes CASSFERGYTF.